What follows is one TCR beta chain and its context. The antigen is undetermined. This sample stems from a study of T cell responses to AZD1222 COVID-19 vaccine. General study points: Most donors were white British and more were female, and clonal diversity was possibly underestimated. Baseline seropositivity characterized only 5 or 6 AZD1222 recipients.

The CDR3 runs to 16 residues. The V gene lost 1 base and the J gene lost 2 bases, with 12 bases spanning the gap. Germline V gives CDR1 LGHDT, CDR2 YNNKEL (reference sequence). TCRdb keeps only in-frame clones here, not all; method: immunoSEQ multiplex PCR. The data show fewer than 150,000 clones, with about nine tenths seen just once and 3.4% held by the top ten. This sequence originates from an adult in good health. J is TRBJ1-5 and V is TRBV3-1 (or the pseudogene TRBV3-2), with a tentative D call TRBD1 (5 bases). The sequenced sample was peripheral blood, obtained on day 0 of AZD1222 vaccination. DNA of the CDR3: TGTGCCAGCAGCCAAGTTGGGGGGTTGGGCAATCAGCCCCAGCATTTT. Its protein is CASSQVGGLGNQPQHF.